This T cell receptor (beta chain) was retrieved from a study of blood T cell repertoires in COVID-19. Looking at the study overall: From T cells, B-cell-depleted T cells, or PBMCs came the material, which was cDNA or gDNA.

The data were produced by immunoSEQ multiplex PCR, yet TCRdb's version contains in-frame clones alone and is incomplete. The table includes about 270,000 clones, approximately 86% detected once. The germline gives CDR1 MNHEY, CDR2 SVGEGT. This CDR3 is 14 amino acids long. V shed 4 bases and J shed 1 base, with 10 bases lying between them. V is TRBV6-2 or TRBV6-3 and J is TRBJ1-1, with TRBD1 as a possible D gene (5 bases). Material: PBMCs or T cells enriched from blood (not recorded which). The receptor was derived from a woman between 18 and 29 years old who had recovered from COVID-19. The DNA of the CDR3 is TGTGCCAGCAGTTCTCTGGACACGAACACTGAAGCTTTCTTT. This sequence encodes CASSSLDTNTEAFF.